This TCR beta chain was recorded in a study of identical twins. Study-level findings and limits: Models underpredicted monozygotic twin sharing of out-of-frame TCR alpha.

The CDR3 runs 16 residues. After removal of 1 base from V and 5 bases from J, the junction contained 4 bases not matched to a gene. TCRdb itself ran the 5' RACE reads through MiXCR, one entry per CDR3 protein. The sample comprises some 1,600,000 distinct CDR3 sequences, around 29% of which are singletons, and about 0.3% rests with the top ten. Worth noting for this clonotype: The antigen remains undetermined.

The receptor's source is a newborn girl in good health. Specimen: cord blood. The chain employs TRBV12-3 or TRBV12-4 and TRBJ1-4, with 10 bases aligning to TRBD1. CDR3 sequence (DNA): TGTGCCAGCAGTTTAGGACAGGGGGCATTGAATGAAAAACTGTTTTTT. Amino acid sequence: CASSLGQGALNEKLFF.